The clone carrying this T cell receptor beta chain was detected a few times. Its antigen remains unidentified. CDR1 SGHRS and CDR2 YFSETQ come from the germline V gene. The CDR3 spans 18 residues. Germline trimming cut 1 base from V and 0 bases from J; bases unmatched to any gene: 8. Combining a sample-barcoded 5' primer with a J-beta primer mix, a second PCR ran for roughly 6 to 11 cycles. TCRdb re-derived calls from the 5' RACE reads in MiXCR, one entry per CDR3 protein. The sample includes hundreds of thousands of distinct CDR3 sequences, roughly 56% of them seen just once. This entry belongs to a study of blood T cells in healthy people across ages. Whole-study results and caveats: Donor CMV status was unknown, possibly confounding expanded clonotype changes.

The TCR sequence derives from a man aged 35 to 55 in good health. This rearrangement joins TRBV5-1 to TRBJ2-1; 9 bases match TRBD2. Sequencing input: blood. The CDR3 here is CASSLSLAGISSYNEQFF. DNA of the CDR3: TGCGCCAGCAGCTTGTCTCTAGCGGGGATTAGCTCCTACAATGAGCAGTTCTTC.